The 25 T cell receptor beta chains below were found in one sample sequenced in a study of blood T cell repertoires in COVID-19. The method was immunoSEQ multiplex PCR; TCRdb's version includes in-frame clones alone and lacks a portion of them. The sample has approximately 350,000 clones; around 89% are singletons. Sequencing was done on a sample of PBMCs or T cells enriched from blood (not recorded which). The receptor set was obtained from a man younger than 35 who had recovered from COVID-19.

The chain is built from TRBV28 and TRBJ1-2; D might be TRBD1 (5 bases). The CDR3 is 13 residues long. V lost 3 bases and J lost 8, with 13 bases in between. Per the germline V gene, CDR1 is MDHEN and CDR2 is SYDVKM. CDR3 protein: CASSFQGAWGYTF. In DNA, the CDR3 is TGTGCCAGCAGTTTTCAAGGGGCGTGGGGCTACACCTTC.

This chain joins TRBV6-2 or TRBV6-3 and TRBJ2-7, with D hard to call. Germline V gene data show CDR1 as MNHEY and CDR2 as SVGEGT. With 4 bases removed from V and 7 bases from J, the gap between germline ends came to 14 bases. This CDR3 region has 13 residues. The CDR3 sequence is CASSSPSLSEQYF. DNA of the CDR3: TGTGCCAGCAGTTCTCCTAGTTTATCAGAGCAGTACTTC.

This clone is a singleton in its sample. The chain has TRBV5-1 and TRBJ1-2; maybe TRBD1 (6 bases). The V and J ends lost 0 bases and 2 bases respectively, with 14 bases between them. CDR1 and CDR2 (germline): SGHRS, YFSETQ. The CDR3 has 16 residues. The CDR3 region is CASSLGAGVTNYGYTF. CDR3 DNA sequence: TGCGCCAGCAGCTTGGGGGCAGGGGTAACCAACTATGGCTACACCTTC.

In its sample, this clone was seen once. This rearrangement joins TRBV7-8 to TRBJ1-5; D is unclear. The CDR3 extends over 15 amino acids. V was pared by 5 bases and J by 3 bases, with 14 bases between. CDR1 SGHVS and CDR2 FQNEAQ come from the germline V gene. CDR3 DNA sequence: TGTGCCAGCAGCCGAGCCGGCGGATACAATCAGCCCCAGCATTTT. Translated: CASSRAGGYNQPQHF. Full variable domain (missing parts from reference TRBV7-8 and TRBJ1-5): GAGVSQSPRYKVAKRGQDVALRCDPISGHVSLFWYQQALGQGPEFLTYFQNEAQLDKSGLPSDRFFAERPEGSVSTLKIQRTQQEDSAVYLCASSRAGGYNQPQHFGDGTRLSIL.

The chain recombines TRBV18 with TRBJ2-7; D remains unclear. The CDR3 has 13 residues. Germline V gives CDR1 KGHSH, CDR2 LQKENI. Trimming cost V 3 bases and J 3 bases, with 9 bases left between them. The CDR3 nucleotides are TGTGCCAGCTCACCGTTAGAATACTACGAGCAGTACTTC. Protein: CASSPLEYYEQYF. The full variable domain, its missing parts supplied by reference TRBV18 and TRBJ2-7, is NAGVMQNPRHLVRRRGQEARLRCSPMKGHSHVYWYRQLPEEGLKFMVYLQKENIIDESGMPKERFSAEFPKEGPSILRIQQVVRGDSAAYFCASSPLEYYEQYFGPGTRLTVT.

The count of this clone is one. The chain employs TRBV5-4 and TRBJ1-2; TRBD1 aligns across 7 bases. The junction had 7 bases not matched to a gene; V was cut back by 4 bases and J by 7 bases. The CDR3 length is 13 residues. Germline V gives CDR1 SGHNT, CDR2 YYREEE (reference sequence). In DNA, the CDR3 is TGTGCCAGCAGCCGGATAGGGGGCGGTGGCTACACCTTC. It yields the protein CASSRIGGGGYTF.

V gene TRBV9 combines with J gene TRBJ2-1; D may be TRBD2 (7 bases). This CDR3 has 16 amino acids. Trimming pared 0 bases from V and 1 base from J, leaving 11 bases between. Germline CDR1 reads SGDLS; CDR2 reads YYNGEE. CDR3 sequence (DNA): TGTGCCAGCAGCGTAGGGGAGGGGGGTTCCTACAATGAGCAGTTCTTC. Protein sequence: CASSVGEGGSYNEQFF.

The chain is built from TRBV27 and TRBJ2-1; 8 nucleotides line up with TRBD2. The ends lost 1 base at V and 0 bases at J; junction bases unmatched: 11. Germline V CDR1 and CDR2: MNHEY, SMNVEV (reference sequence). CDR3 length equals 19 residues. The CDR3 loop is CASSLFIGLAKSSYNEQFF. DNA of the CDR3: TGTGCCAGCAGTTTATTTATCGGACTAGCCAAAAGCTCCTACAATGAGCAGTTCTTC.

The V gene is TRBV11-2, the J gene TRBJ1-1; 7 bases map to TRBD1. The CDR3 totals 14 residues. Trimming cost V 7 bases and J 3 bases; bases outside gene matches: 8. Germline V gene lookup returns CDR1 SGHAT and CDR2 FQNNGV. CDR3: CASTMRGLDTEAFF. Here the CDR3 DNA reads TGTGCCAGCACCATGAGGGGGCTTGACACTGAAGCTTTCTTT.

This sequence joins TRBV7-8 and TRBJ2-7; D is perhaps TRBD1 (7 bases). V gave up 1 base and J gave up 4 bases, with 14 bases separating them. Germline V lookup: CDR1 SGHVS, CDR2 FQNEAQ. The CDR3 contains 15 residues. For the CDR3, the DNA is TGTGCCAGCAGCTTAGTCCCGCAGGGGGGTTACGAGCAGTACTTC. It encodes CASSLVPQGGYEQYF.

The genes are TRBV6-6 and TRBJ1-2, with 9 positions matching TRBD1. The CDR3 loop spans 17 amino acids. Germline V lookup: CDR1 MNHNY, CDR2 SVGAGI (reference sequence). The V and J ends lost 5 bases and 6 bases, in that order; junction bases with no gene match: 16. The CDR3 sequence is CASSPLFSDRGEDGYTF. The CDR3 nucleotides read TGTGCCAGCAGTCCTTTGTTTTCCGACAGGGGGGAAGATGGCTACACCTTC.

The chain employs TRBV19 and TRBJ2-7, with TRBD1 identical over 7 bases. CDR3 length: 15 amino acids. Per the germline V gene, CDR1 is LNHDA and CDR2 is SQIVND (reference sequence). The junction had 4 bases not matched to a gene; V was cut back by 0 bases and J by 2 bases. The CDR3 region has the DNA TGTGCCAGTAGTATAGATCGGCAGGGGGCCTACGAGCAGTACTTC. Protein sequence: CASSIDRQGAYEQYF.

V gene TRBV4-1 combines with J gene TRBJ2-7; D not certain. Per the germline V gene, CDR1 is MGHRA and CDR2 is YSYEKL. V gave up 2 bases and J gave up 0 bases, with 11 bases separating them. The CDR3 is made up of 15 amino acids. CDR3 residues: CASSQIPASSYEQYF. CDR3 DNA: TGCGCCAGCAGCCAAATACCAGCGAGCTCCTACGAGCAGTACTTC.

The rearrangement links TRBV7-3 to TRBJ2-1, with 9 bases lining up with TRBD1. CDR1 is SGHTA, CDR2 FQGTGA, per germline. CDR3 size: 13 residues. V was clipped by 4 bases and J by 8 bases; unmatched bases: 3. The CDR3 loop reads CASSSQGAHEQFF. CDR3 in DNA: TGTGCCAGCAGCTCACAGGGGGCCCATGAGCAGTTCTTC.

The chain recombines TRBV5-1 with TRBJ1-3; D possibly corresponds to TRBD1 (5 bases). The V end was cut by 0 bases, the J end by 0 bases, with 13 bases between. The CDR3 loop spans 17 amino acids. Germline V gene lookup returns CDR1 SGHRS and CDR2 YFSETQ. Here the CDR3 reads CASSLGSGSHSGNTIYF. CDR3 in DNA: TGCGCCAGCAGCTTGGGATCAGGGTCCCACTCTGGAAACACCATATATTTT.

This chain joins TRBV10-3 and TRBJ2-5, with 9 positions matching TRBD2. CDR3 length: 14 amino acids. The ends lost 10 bases at V and 3 bases at J; junction bases unmatched: 9. The V gene's germline CDR1 is ENHRY and CDR2 SYGVKD. The CDR3, as DNA: TGTGCCACTAGGACTAGCGCGGATAAAGAGACCCAGTACTTC. This codes for CATRTSADKETQYF.

This clone was seen just once. The chain recombines TRBV29-1 with TRBJ2-7; TRBD1 is a possible D gene (6 bases). CDR3 length: 16 residues. CDR1 is SQVTM and CDR2 is ANQGSEA in the germline V gene. V lost 4 bases to trimming and J lost 0 bases, with 19 bases between them. DNA of the CDR3: TGCAGCGTTGCCCACCCTACAGGGTACCTCTCCTACGAGCAGTACTTC. Protein sequence: CSVAHPTGYLSYEQYF.

The rearrangement links TRBV5-3 to TRBJ2-2; 11 bases align to TRBD2. TRBV5-3 is recorded as an ORF, its role being uncertain. The ends lost 4 bases at V and 1 base at J; junction bases unmatched: 9. This CDR3 comprises 18 residues. The CDR3 nucleotides read TGTGCCAGAAGCCGCCGACCAGGGACTAGCGGGAACACCGGGGAGCTGTTTTTT. Translation: CARSRRPGTSGNTGELFF.

The chain links TRBV3-1 (or the pseudogene TRBV3-2) to TRBJ1-1; tentatively, D is TRBD1 (6 bases). V shed 2 bases and J shed 5 bases, with 18 bases lying between them. The V gene's germline CDR1 is LGHDT and CDR2 YNNKEL (reference sequence). The CDR3 is 16 residues long. The CDR3 loop is CASSQRDTGFKTEAFF. The DNA for the CDR3 is TGTGCCAGCAGCCAAAGGGATACAGGGTTTAAGACTGAAGCTTTCTTT.

The chain uses TRBV19 and TRBJ1-2, with no clear D. This CDR3 spans 13 amino acids. Germline lookup yields CDR1 LNHDA and CDR2 SQIVND (reference sequence). The V end lost 3 bases, the J end lost 5 bases, and 10 bases lay between the germline ends. The CDR3 DNA reads TGTGCCAGTAGTATGCTTTCGGGTTATGGCTACACCTTC. Its translation is CASSMLSGYGYTF.

V usage is TRBV3-1 (or the pseudogene TRBV3-2) and J usage is TRBJ2-7; 13 bases agree with TRBD2. Per the germline V gene, CDR1 is LGHDT and CDR2 is YNNKEL (reference sequence). After removal of 0 bases from V and 7 bases from J, the junction contained 9 bases not matched to a gene. The CDR3 has 17 amino acids. The CDR3 loop reads CASSQDGGLAGAGEQYF. The CDR3, as DNA: TGTGCCAGCAGCCAAGACGGTGGACTAGCGGGAGCAGGGGAGCAGTACTTC.

The genes are TRBV18 and TRBJ1-1, with D uncertain. CDR3 length: 12 amino acids. Germline V lookup: CDR1 KGHSH, CDR2 LQKENI. Between the trimmed V and J ends, which lost 2 bases and 7 bases, there was a span of 8 bases. CDR3 region: CASSPAPVEAFF. The CDR3 nucleotides read TGTGCCAGCTCACCAGCGCCGGTTGAAGCTTTCTTT.

The chain employs TRBV25-1 and TRBJ1-4; 12 bases agree with TRBD1. This CDR3 is built from 15 residues. Germline trimming cut 4 bases from V and 7 bases from J; bases unmatched to any gene: 4. Germline loops: CDR1 MGHDK, CDR2 SYGVNS. CDR3 sequence: CASSATGQGAEKLFF. For the CDR3, the DNA is TGTGCCAGCAGTGCTACGGGACAGGGGGCTGAAAAACTGTTTTTT. Together with reference TRBV25-1 and TRBJ1-4, the CDR3 gives the full variable domain: EADIYQTPRYLVIGTGKKITLECSQTMGHDKMYWYQQDPGMELHLIHYSYGVNSTEKGDLSSESTVSRIRTEHFPLTLESARPSHTSQYLCASSATGQGAEKLFFGSGTQLSVL.

J is TRBJ2-5 and V is TRBV14; D gene unclear. V gave up 0 bases and J gave up 3 bases, with 14 bases separating them. Germline values: CDR1 SGHDN, CDR2 FVKESK. The CDR3 is 16 amino acids. The CDR3 nucleotides read TGTGCCAGCAGCCAAGATCTGGCGGTCGCGAAAGAGACCCAGTACTTC. Residues: CASSQDLAVAKETQYF.

The V gene is TRBV10-3, the J gene TRBJ2-2; 7 bases align to TRBD1. The germline gives CDR1 ENHRY, CDR2 SYGVKD. Trimming at V came to 10 bases and at J to 12 bases, leaving 11 bases not matched to a gene. This CDR3 region has 12 residues. CDR3 region: CASTRPGQQLFF. CDR3 coding DNA: TGTGCCAGTACGAGACCGGGACAGCAGCTGTTTTTT.